The 16 T cell receptor beta chains reported below all come from one sample, sequenced in a study of cytomegalovirus exposure and HLA in healthy donors. Primers: 60 Vbeta forward and 13 Jbeta reverse. This table comes from immunoSEQ multiplex PCR, and its TCRdb copy is limited to in-frame clones, with some not included. The data contain 95,000 to 150,000 clones, over 60% of them seen just once; the ten biggest clones take up 1.5%. The material sequenced was PBMCs. Every receptor here comes from a young man in good health and CMV-seronegative.

The chain employs TRBV18 and TRBJ1-5; 8 bases are shared with TRBD1. This CDR3 contains 15 residues. The junction had 7 bases not matched to a gene; V was cut back by 2 bases and J by 7 bases. Germline loops: CDR1 KGHSH, CDR2 LQKENI. The CDR3 is CASSPKNRGDQPQHF. The DNA for the CDR3 is TGTGCCAGCTCACCAAAGAACAGGGGGGACCAGCCCCAGCATTTT.

V gene TRBV9 combines with J gene TRBJ2-3; TRBD2 is a possible D gene (6 bases). Trimming stripped 4 bases from V and 3 bases from J, with 12 bases between. This CDR3 has 14 residues. Germline V gives CDR1 SGDLS, CDR2 YYNGEE. CDR3 sequence: CASSPWRGTDTQYF. In DNA, the CDR3 is TGTGCCAGCAGCCCTTGGCGGGGTACAGATACGCAGTATTTT.

This chain links TRBV11-3 with TRBJ2-1; a possible D gene is TRBD1 (6 bases). CDR1 SGHNT and CDR2 YENEEA come from the germline V gene. The CDR3 length is 13 residues. Trimming left V 0 bases short and J 7 bases short, with 7 bases between. The CDR3 DNA reads as TGTGCCAGCAGCTTAGACAGGGGAAATGAGCAGTTCTTC. Translation: CASSLDRGNEQFF.

In its sample, this clone was seen once. The chain couples TRBV18 to TRBJ1-1, with D possibly being TRBD1 (6 bases). This CDR3 comprises 14 residues. The germline V gene encodes CDR1 KGHSH and CDR2 LQKENI. Trimming removed 3 bases at V and 5 bases at J, with 13 bases between. CDR3 in amino acids: CASSPVGGLTEAFF. The CDR3 nucleotides read TGTGCCAGCTCACCCGTCGGGGGGCTAACTGAAGCTTTCTTT.

This clone has only a few counts. The V gene is TRBV28, the J gene TRBJ1-5; 11 bases line up with TRBD1. The CDR3 consists of 16 residues. Germline V lookup: CDR1 MDHEN, CDR2 SYDVKM. The ends lost 5 bases at V and 2 bases at J; junction bases unmatched: 5. The CDR3 spells CASSLGQGVGNQPQHF. The CDR3 DNA reads TGTGCCAGCAGTCTGGGACAGGGGGTGGGCAATCAGCCCCAGCATTTT.

For this clone: The conserved phenylalanine or tryptophan normally closing the CDR3 is absent here, so this likely arose from a read error. The DNA is left out, because the CDR3 cannot be placed on it with certainty; the CDR3 is given as TCRdb lists it. The chain recombines TRBV29-1 with TRBJ1-1. Germline assignment: CDR1 SQVTM and CDR2 ANQGSEA. The CDR3 adds up to 10 amino acids, both ends counted. CDR3: CSVEGRGGLE.

This clone occurred a few times. V and J are TRBV29-1 and TRBJ2-7; TRBD2 agrees at 9 bases. The ends lost 7 bases at V and 5 bases at J; junction bases unmatched: 9. The CDR3 length is 13 residues. Germline-derived CDR1 and CDR2 are SQVTM and ANQGSEA. The CDR3 DNA is TGCAGCGCCCTGGGACTAGCTAAGAACGAGCAGTACTTC. Translated: CSALGLAKNEQYF.

V usage is TRBV9 and J usage is TRBJ2-7; no clear D gene. The germline V and J ends were trimmed by 0 bases and 1 base, with 8 bases remaining between them. The CDR3 runs to 14 residues. Looked up from germline, CDR1 is SGDLS and CDR2 is YYNGEE. This chain's CDR3 is CASSVGSLSYEQYF. CDR3 coding DNA: TGTGCCAGCAGCGTAGGTTCCCTTTCCTACGAGCAGTACTTC.

This chain connects TRBV7-2 to TRBJ1-4, with TRBD1 as a possible D gene (6 bases). The CDR3 runs to 15 residues. The germline V and J ends were trimmed by 2 bases and 2 bases, with 9 bases remaining between them. From germline, CDR1 is SGHTA and CDR2 FQGNSA. Here the CDR3 DNA reads TGTGCCAGCAGCTTATGGGGGGGCACTAATGAAAAACTGTTTTTT. It specifies CASSLWGGTNEKLFF.

In this sample, this clone turned up once. The chain employs TRBV28 and TRBJ2-3; possibly TRBD2 for D (5 bases). The V end lost 3 bases, the J end lost 3 bases, and 13 bases lay between the germline ends. This CDR3 contains 15 residues. Looked up from germline, CDR1 is MDHEN and CDR2 is SYDVKM. CDR3 sequence: CASSFGTGITDTQYF. In DNA, the CDR3 is TGTGCCAGCAGTTTTGGCACCGGGATTACAGATACGCAGTATTTT.

The gene calls are TRBV25-1 and TRBJ1-6; D not resolved. V was cut by 1 base and J by 0 bases, with 13 bases left in between. The germline V gene encodes CDR1 MGHDK and CDR2 SYGVNS. The CDR3 is 18 amino acids. The CDR3 sequence: CASSELGRSSSYNSPLHF. The DNA of the CDR3 is TGTGCCAGCAGTGAATTAGGGAGGAGCAGCTCCTATAATTCACCCCTCCACTTT.

This clone was counted between two and nine times. This chain uses TRBV30 with TRBJ1-1; 7 nucleotides line up with TRBD1. The length of the CDR3 is 16 residues. Germline V gene lookup returns CDR1 GTSNPN and CDR2 SVGIG (reference sequence). V trimming: 5 bases; J trimming: 0 bases; junction bases outside the gene matches: 12. DNA of the CDR3: TGTGCCTGGTCACAGGGGTTGTTATTAATGAACACTGAAGCTTTCTTT. Protein sequence: CAWSQGLLLMNTEAFF.

This chain links TRBV6-6 with TRBJ2-5; weak D call: TRBD2 (5 bases). Germline loops: CDR1 MNHNY, CDR2 SVGAGI (reference sequence). V was shortened by 6 bases and J by 5 bases, with 16 bases between the two germline ends. The CDR3 runs to 14 residues. CDR3 loop: CASSRLSTGETQYF. CDR3 in DNA: TGTGCCAGCAGCCGGCTTTCCACGGGGGAGACCCAGTACTTC.

The table lists this clone with a count of one. The rearrangement links TRBV9 to TRBJ2-1, with 7 bases identical to TRBD1. Germline values: CDR1 SGDLS, CDR2 YYNGEE. Trimming cost V 4 bases and J 8 bases; bases outside gene matches: 15. CDR3 length equals 16 residues. The CDR3 loop reads CASSPDRIINLDEQFF. Here the CDR3 DNA reads TGTGCCAGCAGCCCGGACAGGATTATCAATTTGGATGAGCAGTTCTTC.

In the case of this clone: A junction boundary mismatches the germline segment, possibly from a read error. The chain recombines TRBV14 with TRBJ2-1; D gene ambiguous. Germline V gene lookup returns CDR1 SGHDN and CDR2 FVKESK. This CDR3 has 13 residues. The CDR3 region is CASSQESKLVLLF. The CDR3 DNA is TGTGCCAGCAGCCAAGAGTCTAAGCTTGTGTTACTCTTC.

The chain carries TRBV18 and TRBJ1-1; D is undetermined. V was trimmed by 3 bases and J by 1 base, leaving 15 bases between them. This CDR3 comprises 16 residues. Germline V CDR1 and CDR2: KGHSH, LQKENI. The CDR3 is CASSPGPSPRNTEAFF. CDR3 in DNA: TGTGCCAGCTCACCTGGGCCCAGTCCGAGGAACACTGAAGCTTTCTTT.